The 9 T cell receptor beta chains listed next were all sequenced from one sample in a study of regulatory and conventional T cells in RAG deficiency. Libraries were prepared by immunoSEQ multiplex PCR; TCRdb keeps only in-frame clonotypes and omits some of them. The sample carries tens of thousands of clones, about 87% recorded once. These data were also filed under a second study, of regulatory T cells. That study adds: Primers: 52 TRBV forward and 13 TRBJ reverse.

Sequencing was carried out using CD8+ T cells sorted from blood. Source of these receptors: a human donor in good health.

This chain connects TRBV19 to TRBJ1-1, with D perhaps TRBD1 (6 bases). Per the germline V gene, CDR1 is LNHDA and CDR2 is SQIVND (reference sequence). V was pared by 6 bases and J by 4 bases, with 15 bases between. The CDR3 spans 14 residues. CDR3 amino acids: CASRPQRGGTEAFF. The CDR3, as DNA: TGTGCCAGTAGGCCGCAGAGGGGGGGCACTGAAGCTTTCTTT.

The chain recombines TRBV11-3 with TRBJ1-1; 11 positions agree with TRBD1. The CDR3 loop spans 16 amino acids. CDR1 and CDR2 from the germline V gene are SGHNT and YENEEA. Germline trimming cut 5 bases from V and 4 bases from J; bases unmatched to any gene: 9. The CDR3 loop is CASSKGDRGRVTEAFF. CDR3 bases: TGTGCCAGCAGCAAGGGGGACAGGGGGAGGGTCACTGAAGCTTTCTTT.

The chain links TRBV7-9 to TRBJ2-7; perhaps D is TRBD1 or TRBD2 (5 bases each). Germline CDR1 and CDR2: SEHNR and FQNEAQ (reference sequence). The CDR3 has 13 residues. With 0 bases removed from V and 6 bases from J, the gap between germline ends came to 9 bases. The chain's CDR3 is CASSLAVGREQYF. As DNA, the CDR3 is TGTGCCAGCAGCTTAGCTGTGGGACGCGAGCAGTACTTC.

The rearrangement links TRBV19 to TRBJ2-3; D possibly uses TRBD1 or TRBD2 (6 bases each). V lost 1 base, J lost 0 bases, and 17 bases lay in between. The CDR3 sequence is 18 residues long. Per the germline V gene, CDR1 is LNHDA and CDR2 is SQIVND (reference sequence). The CDR3 loop reads CASSIGVGGGSSTDTQYF. In DNA, the CDR3 is TGTGCCAGTAGTATAGGGGTAGGAGGGGGGTCTAGCACAGATACGCAGTATTTT.

The rearrangement uses TRBV11-1 and TRBJ1-1; D is unclear. The CDR3 is 14 amino acids. Germline loops: CDR1 SGHAT, CDR2 FQDESV (reference sequence). Between the trimmed V and J ends, which lost 1 base and 2 bases, there was a span of 8 bases. The chain's CDR3 is CASSLVEINTEAFF. Here the CDR3 DNA reads TGTGCCAGCAGCTTAGTAGAGATTAACACTGAAGCTTTCTTT.

The chain couples TRBV6-1 to TRBJ2-1; the match to TRBD2 covers 11 bases. After removal of 4 bases from V and 3 bases from J, the junction contained 8 bases not matched to a gene. This CDR3 is 17 amino acids long. CDR1 and CDR2 (germline): MNHNS, SASEGT. In nucleotides, the CDR3 is TGTGCCAGCAGTGCCGACTCTAGCGGGGGGAACTACAATGAGCAGTTCTTC. This gives the protein CASSADSSGGNYNEQFF.

The chain has TRBV5-1 and TRBJ1-1; D gene uncertain. V gave up 5 bases and J gave up 0 bases, with 11 bases separating them. This CDR3 has 14 residues. From germline, CDR1 is SGHRS and CDR2 YFSETQ. CDR3 residues: CASRPSLVNTEAFF. The CDR3 DNA reads TGCGCCAGCAGACCGTCGTTGGTGAACACTGAAGCTTTCTTT.

This chain connects TRBV19 to TRBJ2-1, with 11 bases matching TRBD1. Losses at the gene ends were 3 bases for V and 9 bases for J; bases not matched to a gene: 7. CDR3 length: 15 amino acids. The germline V gene encodes CDR1 LNHDA and CDR2 SQIVND (reference sequence). The CDR3 DNA reads as TGTGCCAGTAGTATGGACAGGGGGCATGACGGTGAGCAGTTCTTC. Protein product: CASSMDRGHDGEQFF.

J is TRBJ1-1 and V is TRBV7-3, with D possibly matching TRBD1 (6 bases). Per the germline V gene, CDR1 is SGHTA and CDR2 is FQGTGA. The V and J ends lost 0 bases and 3 bases respectively, with 20 bases between them. CDR3 length: 18 amino acids. CDR3 DNA sequence: TGTGCCAGCAGCTTAACGCTATTGCAGGGGATATTCTACACTGAAGCTTTCTTT. Protein product: CASSLTLLQGIFYTEAFF. The full variable domain, with the rest looked up from reference TRBV7-3 and TRBJ1-1, is GAGVSQTPSNKVTEKGKYVELRCDPISGHTALYWYRQSLGQGPEFLIYFQGTGAADDSGLPNDRFFAVRPEGSVSTLKIQRTERGDSAVYLCASSLTLLQGIFYTEAFFGQGTRLTVV.